This T cell receptor beta chain appears in the sequencing data of a study of neurological immune-mediated disorders. As for the study in general: The disease course was relapsing-remitting in roughly 31 and secondary progressive in about 9% of the 34 multiple sclerosis patients.

Study findings and constraints: Patients with HTLV-1-associated myelopathy showed the most TCR clonal expansion. Those with multiple sclerosis showed the least, falling below healthy controls.

The unsorted libraries had their origin in 2 million PBMCs stored at -80 C. Synthesis of cDNA was accomplished via 5'RACE employing 10-nucleotide random UMIs. A single record per CDR3 protein comes from TCRdb applying MiXCR to the 5' RACE reads. The sample gives under 80,000 distinct CDR3 sequences, 4% to 5.5% of which show up once; around 3.4% is in the top ten. The CDR3 totals 12 residues. V dropped 7 bases and J dropped 6 bases, with 10 bases sitting between them. This clonotype was counted at least ten times. Its antigen is currently unknown. The gene calls are TRBV12-3 or TRBV12-4 and TRBJ2-1; D possibly uses TRBD1 or TRBD2 (5 bases each). The source of this sequence is a woman in her forties or fifties with multiple sclerosis. Sequenced input: PBMCs. The CDR3 protein is CASTWGSNEQFF. Written as DNA, the CDR3 is TGTGCCAGCACATGGGGGAGCAATGAGCAGTTCTTC.